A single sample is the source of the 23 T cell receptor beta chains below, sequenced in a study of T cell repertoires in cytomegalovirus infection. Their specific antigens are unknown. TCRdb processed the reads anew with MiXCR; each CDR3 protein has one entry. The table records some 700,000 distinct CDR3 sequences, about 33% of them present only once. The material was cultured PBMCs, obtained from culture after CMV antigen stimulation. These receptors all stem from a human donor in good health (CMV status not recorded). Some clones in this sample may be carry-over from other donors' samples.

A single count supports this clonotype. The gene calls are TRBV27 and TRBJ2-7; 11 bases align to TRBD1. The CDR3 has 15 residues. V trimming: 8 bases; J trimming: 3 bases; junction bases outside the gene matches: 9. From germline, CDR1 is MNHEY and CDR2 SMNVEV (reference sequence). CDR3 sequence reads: CASRGLGTGGYEQYF. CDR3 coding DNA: TGTGCCAGCCGTGGTTTGGGGACAGGGGGCTACGAGCAGTACTTC.

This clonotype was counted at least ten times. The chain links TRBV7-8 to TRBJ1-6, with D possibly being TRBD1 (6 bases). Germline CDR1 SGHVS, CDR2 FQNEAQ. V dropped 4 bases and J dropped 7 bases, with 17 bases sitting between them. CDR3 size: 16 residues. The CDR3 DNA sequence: TGTGCCAGCAGCTCTGGAGTACAGGGTCAAAATTCACCCCTCCACTTT. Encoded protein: CASSSGVQGQNSPLHF.

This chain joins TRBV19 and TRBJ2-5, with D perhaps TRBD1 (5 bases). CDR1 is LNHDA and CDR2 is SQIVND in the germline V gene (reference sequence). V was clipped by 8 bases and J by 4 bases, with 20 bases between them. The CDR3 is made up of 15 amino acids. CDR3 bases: TGTGCCAGTCAGGGCAGCTACGGCCCCGGAGAGACCCAGTACTTC. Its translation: CASQGSYGPGETQYF.

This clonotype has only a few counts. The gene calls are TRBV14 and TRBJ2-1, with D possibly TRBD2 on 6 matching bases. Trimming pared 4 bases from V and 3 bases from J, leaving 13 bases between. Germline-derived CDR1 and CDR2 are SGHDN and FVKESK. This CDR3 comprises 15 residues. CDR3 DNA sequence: TGTGCCAGCAGCCCACCGGGGGTAGTCTACAATGAGCAGTTCTTC. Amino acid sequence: CASSPPGVVYNEQFF.

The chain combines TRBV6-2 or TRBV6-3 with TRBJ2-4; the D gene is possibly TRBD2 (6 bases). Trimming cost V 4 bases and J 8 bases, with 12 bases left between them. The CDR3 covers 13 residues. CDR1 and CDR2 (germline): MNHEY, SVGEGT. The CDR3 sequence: CASSFTPGDIQYF. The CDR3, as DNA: TGTGCCAGCAGTTTTACCCCGGGGGACATTCAGTACTTC.

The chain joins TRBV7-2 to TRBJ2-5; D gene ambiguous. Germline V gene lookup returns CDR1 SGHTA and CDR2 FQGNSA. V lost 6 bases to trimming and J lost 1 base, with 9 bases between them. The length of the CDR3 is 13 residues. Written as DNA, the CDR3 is TGTGCCAGCAGGCGTGGGCCCCAAGAGACCCAGTACTTC. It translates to CASRRGPQETQYF.

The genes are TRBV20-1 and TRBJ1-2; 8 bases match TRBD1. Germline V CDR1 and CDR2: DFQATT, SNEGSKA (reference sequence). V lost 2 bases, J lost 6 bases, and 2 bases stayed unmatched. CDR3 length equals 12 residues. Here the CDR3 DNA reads TGCAGTGCTAGATGGACAGGGAATGGCTACACCTTC. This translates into CSARWTGNGYTF.

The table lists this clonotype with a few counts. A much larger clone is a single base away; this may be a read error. CDR3 nucleotide sequence: TGTGCCAGCAGCTTAATAGCCTATGGCTACACCTTC. Protein: CASSLIAYGYTF. This chain links TRBV11-2 with TRBJ1-2; no clear D. The CDR3 is made up of 12 amino acids. Trimming cost V 2 bases and J 4 bases, with 5 bases left between them. CDR1 is SGHAT and CDR2 is FQNNGV in the germline V gene.

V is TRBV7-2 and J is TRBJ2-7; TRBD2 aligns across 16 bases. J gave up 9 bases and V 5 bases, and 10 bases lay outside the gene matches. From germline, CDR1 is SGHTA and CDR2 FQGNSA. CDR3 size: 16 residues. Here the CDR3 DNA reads TGTGCCAGCAGCCCATCTCCAGGGACTAGCGGGAGGGGGCAGTACTTC. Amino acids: CASSPSPGTSGRGQYF.

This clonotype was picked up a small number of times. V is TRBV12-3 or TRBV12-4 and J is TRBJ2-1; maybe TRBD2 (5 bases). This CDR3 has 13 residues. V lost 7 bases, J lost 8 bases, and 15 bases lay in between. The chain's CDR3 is CASTSRGFHEQFF. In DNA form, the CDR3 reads TGTGCCAGCACTTCTCGAGGGTTTCATGAGCAGTTCTTC.

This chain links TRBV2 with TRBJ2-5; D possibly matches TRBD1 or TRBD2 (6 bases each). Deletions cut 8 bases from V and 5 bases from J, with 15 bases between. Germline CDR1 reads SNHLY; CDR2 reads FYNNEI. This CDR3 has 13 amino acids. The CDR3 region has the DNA TGTGCCAGCGTCGGGGGCGGCCGGGAGACCCAGTACTTC. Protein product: CASVGGGRETQYF. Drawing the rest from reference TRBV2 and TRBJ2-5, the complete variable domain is EPEVTQTPSHQVTQMGQEVILRCVPISNHLYFYWYRQILGQKVEFLVSFYNNEISEKSEIFDDQFSVERPDGSNFTLKIRSTKLEDSAMYFCASVGGGRETQYFGPGTRLLVL.

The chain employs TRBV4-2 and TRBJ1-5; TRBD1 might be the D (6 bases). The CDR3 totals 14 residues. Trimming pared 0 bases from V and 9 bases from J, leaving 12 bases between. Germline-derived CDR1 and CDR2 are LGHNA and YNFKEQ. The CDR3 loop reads CASSQDRGVRPQHF. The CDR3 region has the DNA TGTGCCAGCAGCCAAGACAGGGGTGTTCGGCCCCAGCATTTT.

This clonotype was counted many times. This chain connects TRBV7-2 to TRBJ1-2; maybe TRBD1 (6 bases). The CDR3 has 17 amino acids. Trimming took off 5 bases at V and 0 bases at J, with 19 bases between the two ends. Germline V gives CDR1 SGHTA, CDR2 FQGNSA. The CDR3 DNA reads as TGTGCCAGCAGCGAGAACCGGGACACGATCTCTAACTATGGCTACACCTTC. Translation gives CASSENRDTISNYGYTF. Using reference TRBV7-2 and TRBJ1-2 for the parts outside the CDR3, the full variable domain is GAGVSQSPSNKVTEKGKDVELRCDPISGHTALYWYRQSLGQGLEFLIYFQGNSAPDKSGLPSDRFSAERTGGSVSTLTIQRTQQEDSAVYLCASSENRDTISNYGYTFGSGTRLTVV.

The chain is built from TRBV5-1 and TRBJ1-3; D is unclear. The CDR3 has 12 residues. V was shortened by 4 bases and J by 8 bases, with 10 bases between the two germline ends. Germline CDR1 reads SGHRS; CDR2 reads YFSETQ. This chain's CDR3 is CASSPPADTIYF. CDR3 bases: TGCGCCAGCAGCCCCCCCGCTGACACCATATATTTT.

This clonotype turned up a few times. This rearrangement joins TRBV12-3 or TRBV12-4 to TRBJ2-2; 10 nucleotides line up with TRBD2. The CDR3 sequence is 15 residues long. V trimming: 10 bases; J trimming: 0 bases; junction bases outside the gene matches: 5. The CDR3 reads CATKREGSNTGELFF. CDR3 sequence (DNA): TGTGCCACAAAGCGGGAGGGATCGAACACCGGGGAGCTGTTTTTT.

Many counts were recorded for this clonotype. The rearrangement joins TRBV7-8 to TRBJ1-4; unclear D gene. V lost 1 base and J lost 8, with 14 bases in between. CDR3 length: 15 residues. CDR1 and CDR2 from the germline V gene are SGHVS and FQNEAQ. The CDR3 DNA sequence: TGTGCCAGCAGCTTAGGACCGTTGACTGGCGAAAAACTGTTTTTT. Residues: CASSLGPLTGEKLFF.

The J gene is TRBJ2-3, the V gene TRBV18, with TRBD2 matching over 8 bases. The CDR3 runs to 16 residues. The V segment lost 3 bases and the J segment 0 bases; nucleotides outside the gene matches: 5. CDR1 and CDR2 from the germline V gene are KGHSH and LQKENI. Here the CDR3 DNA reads TGTGCCAGCTCACCCCAACTAGCGGCTAGCACAGATACGCAGTATTTT. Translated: CASSPQLAASTDTQYF.

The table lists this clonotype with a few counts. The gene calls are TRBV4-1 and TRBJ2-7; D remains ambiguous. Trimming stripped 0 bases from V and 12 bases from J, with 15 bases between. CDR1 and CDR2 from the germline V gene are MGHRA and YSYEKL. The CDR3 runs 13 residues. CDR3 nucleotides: TGCGCCAGCAGCCAAGAAATCGACCGAGACCCGTACTTC. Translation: CASSQEIDRDPYF.

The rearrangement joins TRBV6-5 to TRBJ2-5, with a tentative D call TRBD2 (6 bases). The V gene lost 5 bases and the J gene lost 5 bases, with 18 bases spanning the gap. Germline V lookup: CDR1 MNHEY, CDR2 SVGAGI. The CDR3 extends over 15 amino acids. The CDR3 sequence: CASSPSVGGRETQYF. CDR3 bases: TGTGCCAGCAGTCCGAGCGTGGGGGGTAGGGAGACCCAGTACTTC.

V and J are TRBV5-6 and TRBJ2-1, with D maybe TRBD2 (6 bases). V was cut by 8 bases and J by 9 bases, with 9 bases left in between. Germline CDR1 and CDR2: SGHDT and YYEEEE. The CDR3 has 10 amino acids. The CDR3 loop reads CARGDFEQFF. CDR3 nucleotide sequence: TGTGCCAGAGGGGACTTTGAGCAGTTCTTC. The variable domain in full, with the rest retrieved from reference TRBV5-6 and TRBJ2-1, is DAGVTQSPTHLIKTRGQQVTLRCSPKSGHDTVSWYQQALGQGPQFIFQYYEEEERQRGNFPDRFSGHQFPNYSSELNVNALLLGDSALYLCARGDFEQFFGPGTRLTVL.

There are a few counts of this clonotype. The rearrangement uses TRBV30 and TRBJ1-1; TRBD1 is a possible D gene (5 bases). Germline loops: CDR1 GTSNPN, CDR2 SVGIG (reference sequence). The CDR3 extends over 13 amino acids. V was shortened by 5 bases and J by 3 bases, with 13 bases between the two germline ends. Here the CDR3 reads CAWVGTPYTEAFF. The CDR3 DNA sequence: TGTGCCTGGGTTGGGACGCCCTACACTGAAGCTTTCTTT.

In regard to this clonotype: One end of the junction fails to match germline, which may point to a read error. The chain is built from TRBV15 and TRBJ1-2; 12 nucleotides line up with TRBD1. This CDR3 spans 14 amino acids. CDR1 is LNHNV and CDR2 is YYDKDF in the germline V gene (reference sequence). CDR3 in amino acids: CATSRDPGQGARVF. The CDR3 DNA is TGTGCCACCAGCAGAGACCCGGGACAGGGGGCTAGAGTCTTC.

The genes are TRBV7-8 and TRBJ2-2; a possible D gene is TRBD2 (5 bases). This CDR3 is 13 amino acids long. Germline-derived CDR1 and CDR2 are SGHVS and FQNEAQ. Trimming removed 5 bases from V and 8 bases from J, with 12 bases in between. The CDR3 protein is CASSKLTRGELFF. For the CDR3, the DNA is TGTGCCAGCAGCAAACTAACTAGGGGGGAGCTGTTTTTT.